Included here is one T cell receptor (beta chain) sequence, with context. It has no known antigen specificity. Base qualities are not recorded, but no much larger clone differs from it by a single base. According to the study, the label for this sample's time point signals: about 28 days (+/-7) after the second vaccine dose. The treatment or condition label of this sample denotes: meningococcal conjugate vaccine given as trial control. Samples from vaccinated people were obtained from the UK trials COV001 and COV002, which included a single-blind randomized controlled phase 2/3 trial of AZD1222 (ChAdOx1 nCoV-19) in healthy adults. Trial participant PBMC samples were collected at day 0 and day 28 after the second dose for TCRbeta chain sequencing. The CDR3 regions of human TCRbeta chains were analyzed by immunosequencing. The authors' pipeline ran thus. TCRs in the repertoires were compared against a reference library of SARS-CoV-2-specific TCRs that had been generated with the MIRA antigen-specificity platform. Breadth meant the fraction of unique TCRs that were SARS-CoV-2-associated, whereas depth meant the fraction of total T cells that were SARS-CoV-2-associated. Each spike-specific TCR was assigned to its reactive spike region and to a CD4 or CD8 class using the MIRA data. Log10-transformed breadth and depth values were compared by one-way ANOVA with Sidak's multiple comparisons tests. TCRdb took this table from immuneACCESS and kept in-frame rearrangements with V and J called. Such tables lack part of the clones; where checked against another copy, unresolved V genes explain under half of the gap, and the rest is unexplained. The V and J calls and clone size come from that table; D and trimming were worked out from the DNA. For this sample the table gives about 150,000 clones, of which 88% were detected only once. The ten biggest clones cover 5.4% of the sample.

The CDR3, cysteine through phenylalanine, is 12 amino acids long. Only the CDR3 region is kept as DNA, spanning 36 bases read in frame from base 1. V and J lose 5 bases and 3 bases, and a span of 8 bases separates them. CDR1 MNHNY and CDR2 SVGAGI are derived from the germline V gene (reference sequence). The data stem from a study of T cell responses to AZD1222 COVID-19 vaccine (dated by TCRdb to about 2021). Describing the broader study: TCR sequencing was performed for roughly 250 trial participants, of whom some 200 were given two doses of AZD1222 and approximately 25 were given two doses of MenACWY control vaccine. Enrollment into the trials was organized by age into subgroups of 18-55, 56-69 and 70-plus years, and those subgroups contained about 160, 30 and 59 TCR-sequenced participants, respectively. Broad study findings and their caveats: After two AZD1222 doses, both the breadth and the depth of spike-specific TCRs were significantly higher than at day 0 and than in MenACWY recipients. Because no day 14 peak-response samples were available, the repertoires could be characterized only after the peak T cell response. The 56-69-year group was small, and its depth increase did not reach significance, likely because of low power. The whole spike protein was spanned by vaccine-associated CD4 TCRs, and dominant responses were seen in regions 160-218 and 743-854. Reportedly, almost half of the unique spike-specific TCRs recognized epitopes lying outside the regions that are mutated in the B.1.351 and B.1.1.7 variants. Conclusions about previously exposed vaccinees are limited because only six or seven AZD1222 recipients were SARS-CoV-2 seropositive at baseline. Participants were mostly white British and included more females than males, and it was suggested by the authors that clonal diversity may have been underestimated.

Sample: peripheral blood, taken 28 days after the second dose of the MenACWY control vaccine. The chain is assembled from TRBV6-6 and TRBJ2-7; the D gene is not confidently resolved. This clonotype was sampled from an adult who received the MenACWY meningococcal vaccine as a control. In nucleotide form, the sequence is TGTGCCAGCAGTACGCCGTTCTACGAGCAGTACTTC. Its translation reads: CASSTPFYEQYF.